What follows are 31 T cell receptor beta chains derived from one specimen sequenced in a study of cytomegalovirus exposure and HLA in healthy donors (dated by TCRdb to the late 2010s). Preparation of the library involved the immunoSEQ multiplex PCR assay. The multiplex PCR relied on a mix of 60 forward primers for TCR Vbeta segments and 13 reverse primers for TCR Jbeta segments. TCRdb took over this immuneACCESS table, retaining in-frame rearrangements with V and J assigned. Such tables are incomplete; in checked studies, under half of the missing clones stem from an unresolved V gene, and the remainder is unexplained. A total of 95,000 to 100,000 clones appear in this sample, 60% to 80% of them only once. The ten most abundant clones make up around 3.2% of the sample. The source material was PBMCs. The receptors derive from a man in his forties in good health and CMV-seronegative.

The rearrangement links TRBV5-1 to TRBJ1-3, with 7 positions matching TRBD1. The CDR3 consists of 18 residues. V lost 4 bases and J lost 0; bases outside the gene matches: 13. CDR1 and CDR2 from the germline V gene are SGHRS and YFSETQ. CDR3 sequence: CASSNPGQGGPSGNTIYF. DNA for the CDR3: TGCGCCAGCAGCAACCCGGGTCAGGGGGGACCCTCTGGAAACACCATATATTTT.

V is TRBV28 and J is TRBJ1-3; 7 nucleotides align to TRBD1. Germline V lookup: CDR1 MDHEN, CDR2 SYDVKM. Trimming took 5 bases from V and 3 from J; bases not matched to a gene: 7. This CDR3 contains 15 residues. The CDR3 DNA reads TGTGCCAGCAGTGAGGGACAGACTTATGGAAACACCATATATTTT. Translating gives CASSEGQTYGNTIYF.

This chain uses TRBV19 with TRBJ2-5, with 9 bases lining up with TRBD1. Trimming cost V 5 bases and J 5 bases; bases outside gene matches: 6. The CDR3 loop spans 14 amino acids. Germline CDR1 LNHDA, CDR2 SQIVND (reference sequence). CDR3 DNA: TGTGCCAGTAGTTCCCCGGACAGGGGCGAGACCCAGTACTTC. Amino acid sequence: CASSSPDRGETQYF.

About this clone: The junction shows a germline mismatch at one end, possibly a read error. CDR3 nucleotide sequence: TGTGCCAGCAGTGGGGTCTACAATGAGCGGTTCTTC. It translates to CASSGVYNERFF. The chain links TRBV25-1 to TRBJ2-1; D is undetermined. The V gene's germline CDR1 is MGHDK and CDR2 SYGVNS. CDR3 length equals 12 residues.

The chain couples TRBV7-9 to TRBJ2-7; maybe TRBD1 (5 bases). The CDR3 runs 15 residues. The V gene's germline CDR1 is SEHNR and CDR2 FQNEAQ (reference sequence). The V end lost 1 base, the J end lost 5 bases, and 15 bases lay between the germline ends. This chain's CDR3 is CASSLGPDAGNEQYF. The CDR3 nucleotides are TGTGCCAGCAGCTTAGGGCCCGACGCAGGGAACGAGCAGTACTTC.

This chain joins TRBV25-1 and TRBJ2-1; 9 bases fit TRBD1. V shed 8 bases and J 4 bases; nucleotides not matched to a gene: 9. This CDR3 contains 15 residues. Germline loops: CDR1 MGHDK, CDR2 SYGVNS. The CDR3 loop reads CASQLTGTGYNEQFF. DNA of the CDR3: TGTGCCAGCCAGCTCACCGGGACAGGGTACAATGAGCAGTTCTTC.

The sample holds one count of this clone. The chain carries TRBV5-1 and TRBJ2-5; 7 bases line up with TRBD2. This CDR3 is 15 amino acids long. The junction had 8 bases not matched to a gene; V was cut back by 0 bases and J by 6 bases. CDR1 is SGHRS, CDR2 YFSETQ, per germline. The CDR3 DNA reads as TGCGCCAGCAGCTTGGAACAGGCGGGACTAAAGACCCAGTACTTC. Encoded protein: CASSLEQAGLKTQYF.

The chain links TRBV6-5 to TRBJ2-3; 8 bases are a match to TRBD1. The V gene's germline CDR1 is MNHEY and CDR2 SVGAGI. V shed 2 bases and J 4 bases; nucleotides not matched to a gene: 5. CDR3 length equals 15 residues. In DNA, the CDR3 is TGTGCCAGCAGTTACAGGGACAGGCCGGCAGATACGCAGTATTTT. Translating it yields CASSYRDRPADTQYF.

The chain combines TRBV5-6 with TRBJ2-1; 9 bases map to TRBD2. Trimming took 1 base from V and 9 from J; bases not matched to a gene: 5. Germline CDR1 reads SGHDT; CDR2 reads YYEEEE. CDR3 length: 14 residues. This chain's CDR3 is CASSLSSGTGEQFF. For the CDR3, the DNA is TGTGCCAGCAGCTTGTCTAGCGGGACCGGTGAGCAGTTCTTC.

This clone was recorded a few times. This chain links TRBV7-3 with TRBJ2-5, with 7 positions matching TRBD1. Germline values: CDR1 SGHTA, CDR2 FQGTGA. V shed 4 bases, J shed 1 base, and the junction held 6 bases outside the gene matches. CDR3 length: 15 amino acids. The CDR3 region has the DNA TGTGCCAGCAGCTCAGGGGGACGGTCCCAAGAGACCCAGTACTTC. Its translation: CASSSGGRSQETQYF.

The chain employs TRBV19 and TRBJ2-7, with 7 bases that match TRBD2. After removal of 1 base from V and 5 bases from J, the junction contained 5 bases not matched to a gene. Germline V gene data show CDR1 as LNHDA and CDR2 as SQIVND (reference sequence). This CDR3 is built from 14 residues. The CDR3: CASSIGGSPHEQYF. Here the CDR3 DNA reads TGTGCCAGTAGTATAGGCGGGAGTCCACACGAGCAGTACTTC.

This clone has a single count. The chain has TRBV30 and TRBJ1-6, with D uncertain. The CDR3 extends over 16 amino acids. Trimming took 8 bases from V and 0 from J, leaving 17 bases between them. Germline V gene sequence: CDR1 GTSNPN, CDR2 SVGIG (reference sequence). The CDR3 spells CAQREQSSSYNSPLHF. The CDR3 bases are TGTGCCCAACGTGAACAGTCAAGCTCCTATAATTCACCCCTCCACTTT.

The rearrangement links TRBV7-9 to TRBJ2-1; possible D gene TRBD1, 6 bases. Germline CDR1 and CDR2: SEHNR and FQNEAQ (reference sequence). This CDR3 spans 13 amino acids. The V end was cut by 2 bases, the J end by 6 bases, with 8 bases between. CDR3 DNA: TGTGCCAGCAGCTTAATAGGGGGCAATGAGCAGTTCTTC. Translation gives CASSLIGGNEQFF.

This clone was seen a handful of times. V is TRBV18 and J is TRBJ2-3, with TRBD1 matching 9 bases. The CDR3 runs to 16 residues. Germline V gives CDR1 KGHSH, CDR2 LQKENI. V lost 4 bases to trimming and J lost 0 bases; unmatched junction nucleotides: 5. CDR3 region: CASSLMTGGSTDTQYF. The CDR3 DNA sequence: TGTGCCAGCTCACTGATGACAGGGGGAAGCACAGATACGCAGTATTTT.

The chain couples TRBV2 to TRBJ2-5; TRBD2 matches 12 bases. Per germline, CDR1 SNHLY and CDR2 FYNNEI. CDR3 length equals 15 residues. The trim removed 1 base at V and 5 bases at J, leaving 2 bases unmatched. CDR3 region: CASSEGLAGGETQYF. The CDR3 bases are TGTGCCAGCAGTGAAGGGCTAGCGGGAGGGGAGACCCAGTACTTC. The full variable domain, in which reference TRBV2 and TRBJ2-5 provide the parts outside the CDR3, is EPEVTQTPSHQVTQMGQEVILRCVPISNHLYFYWYRQILGQKVEFLVSFYNNEISEKSEIFDDQFSVERPDGSNFTLKIRSTKLEDSAMYFCASSEGLAGGETQYFGPGTRLLVL.

This clone has a handful of counts. For the CDR3, the DNA is TGTGCCAGCAGAGACTACAGGGGGCTTGATACGCAGTATTTT. This gives the protein CASRDYRGLDTQYF. V gene TRBV2 combines with J gene TRBJ2-3; 9 bases fit TRBD1. Per germline, CDR1 SNHLY and CDR2 FYNNEI. The CDR3 is 14 residues long. V gave up 6 bases and J gave up 6 bases; unmatched junction bases: 7.

The chain employs TRBV27 and TRBJ2-7; D is possibly TRBD1 (6 bases). V lost 2 bases to trimming and J lost 0 bases, with 14 bases between them. This CDR3 is 16 amino acids long. Germline loops: CDR1 MNHEY, CDR2 SMNVEV (reference sequence). CDR3 bases: TGTGCCAGCAGTTTAAAGATCCTAGGGGGCTCCTACGAGCAGTACTTC. It is translated as CASSLKILGGSYEQYF.

This clone is medium-sized (0.01 to 0.1%). The genes are TRBV7-8 and TRBJ1-4; D is ambiguous. The CDR3 loop spans 16 amino acids. V lost 0 bases and J lost 5, with 13 bases in between. CDR1 is SGHVS, CDR2 FQNEAQ, per germline. CDR3 loop: CASSLASGLGNEKLFF. CDR3 nucleotides: TGTGCCAGCAGCTTAGCCTCGGGGTTGGGGAATGAAAAACTGTTTTTT.

The chain links TRBV5-8 to TRBJ1-4, with a possible D match to TRBD1 (5 bases). The germline V and J ends were trimmed by 2 bases and 13 bases, with 12 bases remaining between them. This CDR3 region has 12 residues. Germline-derived CDR1 and CDR2 are SGHTS and YDEGEE. Here the CDR3 reads CASSFYGGILFF. The CDR3 DNA follows: TGTGCCAGCAGCTTTTACGGGGGTATACTGTTTTTT.

The chain employs TRBV7-9 and TRBJ1-4; perhaps TRBD1 as D (6 bases). This CDR3 comprises 16 residues. V was trimmed by 4 bases and J by 4 bases, leaving 16 bases between them. CDR1 is SEHNR and CDR2 is FQNEAQ in the germline V gene (reference sequence). The CDR3: CASSSKGQLRNEKLFF. As DNA, the CDR3 is TGTGCCAGCAGCTCAAAAGGACAGCTCCGTAATGAAAAACTGTTTTTT.

Only a few counts were recorded for this clone. The chain recombines TRBV5-8 with TRBJ2-5, with D possibly TRBD2 on 7 matching bases. V was clipped by 5 bases and J by 5 bases, with 34 bases between them. This CDR3 contains 20 residues. CDR1 is SGHTS, CDR2 YDEGEE, per germline. The CDR3 coding sequence is TGTGCCAGCAGTGACCTACCGGGACACAAGAGAATAAGCGGGGTGGAGACCCAGTACTTC. Translated: CASSDLPGHKRISGVETQYF.

The chain links TRBV19 to TRBJ1-5; TRBD1 aligns across 10 bases. The V and J ends lost 7 bases and 4 bases, in that order; junction bases with no gene match: 1. The CDR3 covers 13 residues. Per the germline V gene, CDR1 is LNHDA and CDR2 is SQIVND (reference sequence). CDR3 in DNA: TGTGCCAGTAAGGACAGGGGGAATCAGCCCCAGCATTTT. It encodes CASKDRGNQPQHF.

V is TRBV30 and J is TRBJ2-1, with no clear D. Trimming took off 2 bases at V and 6 bases at J, with 11 bases between the two ends. The germline CDR1 and CDR2 sequences are GTSNPN and SVGIG (reference sequence). The CDR3 contains 13 residues. DNA for the CDR3: TGTGCCTGGAGTCTACTTGCCCCCAATGAGCAGTTCTTC. It codes for CAWSLLAPNEQFF.

This rearrangement joins TRBV6-5 to TRBJ2-5; D is possibly TRBD2 (5 bases). The closer fit of TRBJ2-7 to the DNA end suggests the J call may be wrong. The germline CDR1 and CDR2 sequences are MNHEY and SVGAGI. The CDR3 length is 15 residues. CDR3 nucleotide sequence: TGTGCCAGCAGGATAGGGAGTTCGGGATCCTACGAGCAGTACTTC. Translation: CASRIGSSGSYEQYF.

This clone has just one count. This chain connects TRBV7-9 to TRBJ2-7, with 10 nucleotides matching TRBD2. With V trimmed by 1 base and J by 0 bases, 0 bases remained unmatched. CDR3 length equals 15 residues. Germline V gene lookup returns CDR1 SEHNR and CDR2 FQNEAQ (reference sequence). DNA of the CDR3: TGTGCCAGCAGCTTAGTAGCGGGAGGCTCCTACGAGCAGTACTTC. Its protein is CASSLVAGGSYEQYF.

The rearrangement links TRBV27 to TRBJ2-7, with TRBD2 identical over 7 bases. This CDR3 is built from 17 residues. Looked up from germline, CDR1 is MNHEY and CDR2 is SMNVEV (reference sequence). Trimming at V came to 5 bases and at J to 3 bases, leaving 16 bases not matched to a gene. The CDR3: CASSTTQGPSGDYEQYF. The CDR3 coding sequence is TGTGCCAGCAGTACCACGCAAGGGCCTAGCGGCGACTACGAGCAGTACTTC.

This chain joins TRBV5-4 and TRBJ1-1; tentatively, D is TRBD1 (5 bases). The germline V gene encodes CDR1 SGHNT and CDR2 YYREEE (reference sequence). The CDR3 is 16 amino acids. Trimming removed 4 bases from V and 3 bases from J, with 19 bases in between. The CDR3 is CASSAPDTPGDTEAFF. Written as DNA, the CDR3 is TGTGCCAGCAGCGCCCCGGACACGCCGGGGGACACTGAAGCTTTCTTT.

The chain joins TRBV5-1 to TRBJ2-3; D is possibly TRBD1 (6 bases). The V and J ends lost 1 base and 4 bases respectively, with 13 bases between them. The CDR3 is made up of 15 amino acids. Germline CDR1 is SGHRS and CDR2 is YFSETQ. The CDR3 DNA reads as TGCGCCAGCAGCTTGTCGGGACACGGCGCAGATACGCAGTATTTT. Amino acids: CASSLSGHGADTQYF.

The V gene is TRBV27, the J gene TRBJ1-2; no clear D. Germline V CDR1 and CDR2: MNHEY, SMNVEV (reference sequence). V was cut by 3 bases and J by 0 bases, with 8 bases left in between. This CDR3 contains 14 residues. The chain's CDR3 is CASSLGRTNYGYTF. The CDR3 nucleotides read TGTGCCAGCAGTTTGGGCAGGACTAACTATGGCTACACCTTC.

V gene TRBV5-1 combines with J gene TRBJ1-4; 7 bases are shared with TRBD1. J was trimmed by 8 bases and V by 4 bases; bases with no gene match: 11. The CDR3 has 15 amino acids. Germline V CDR1 and CDR2: SGHRS, YFSETQ. This CDR3 is CASSRGQTPEEKLFF. In DNA, the CDR3 is TGCGCCAGCAGCCGGGGACAGACTCCAGAGGAAAAACTGTTTTTT.

The V and J genes are TRBV6-6 and TRBJ1-5, with D maybe TRBD1 (5 bases). The ends were cut back, 6 bases at V and 5 bases at J, with 11 bases in the middle. CDR3 size: 13 residues. CDR1 is MNHNY and CDR2 is SVGAGI in the germline V gene (reference sequence). The CDR3 DNA follows: TGTGCCAGCAGAGCACAGGAGTATCAGCCCCAGCATTTT. Protein product: CASRAQEYQPQHF.